The 8 T cell receptor beta chains given below trace back to one sample, sequenced in a study of T cells after posttransplantation cyclophosphamide. Here immunoSEQ multiplex PCR was the method, and the copy in TCRdb shows in-frame clones only, minus some. The sample shows about 33,000 clones, no singletons; the ten largest hold roughly 1.1%. Sequenced input: PBMCs. These receptors were taken from a girl aged 10-17 years in good health, CMV-negative, and a related stem cell transplant donor.

This clone showed up many times. V usage is TRBV5-1 and J usage is TRBJ1-4; TRBD1 might be the D (6 bases). The germline CDR1 and CDR2 sequences are SGHRS and YFSETQ. The CDR3 is made up of 16 amino acids. The V end lost 1 base, the J end lost 0 bases, and 10 bases lay between the germline ends. The CDR3 DNA follows: TGCGCCAGCAGCTTGTTGGGACAACCAACTAATGAAAAACTGTTTTTT. Protein product: CASSLLGQPTNEKLFF.

This clone was detected ten times or more. V is TRBV4-2 and J is TRBJ2-2; 8 positions agree with TRBD1. The length of the CDR3 is 16 residues. Losses at the gene ends were 1 base for V and 4 bases for J; bases not matched to a gene: 5. Germline values: CDR1 LGHNA, CDR2 YNFKEQ. CDR3 region: CASSQGTGGFTGELFF. In DNA, the CDR3 is TGTGCCAGCAGCCAAGGTACAGGGGGTTTCACCGGGGAGCTGTTTTTT.

V usage is TRBV5-1 and J usage is TRBJ1-2; TRBD1 agrees at 7 bases. The V gene end was trimmed by 1 base and the J gene end by 0 bases; junction bases not matched to a gene: 3. The germline CDR1 and CDR2 sequences are SGHRS and YFSETQ. This CDR3 is built from 15 residues. CDR3 sequence reads: CASSLPDRANYGYTF. The CDR3, as DNA: TGCGCCAGCAGCTTGCCCGACAGGGCTAACTATGGCTACACCTTC.

A few counts support this clone. The rearrangement joins TRBV18 to TRBJ1-5; the match to TRBD1 covers 7 bases. Germline lookup yields CDR1 KGHSH and CDR2 LQKENI. Trimming removed 3 bases from V and 3 bases from J; junction bases left unmatched: 8. The CDR3 runs 16 residues. The CDR3 sequence: CASSPGQGGVNQPQHF. DNA of the CDR3: TGTGCCAGCTCACCGGGACAAGGGGGCGTCAATCAGCCCCAGCATTTT.

Ten or more counts support this clone. The chain joins TRBV4-1 to TRBJ2-5, with D possibly TRBD1 on 6 matching bases. V gave up 1 base and J gave up 5 bases, with 11 bases separating them. CDR1 is MGHRA and CDR2 is YSYEKL in the germline V gene. The CDR3 totals 14 residues. The CDR3, as DNA: TGCGCCAGCAGCCAAGGTCCAGGGGTGGAGACCCAGTACTTC. It codes for CASSQGPGVETQYF.

This clone was detected ten times or more. The rearrangement uses TRBV4-1 and TRBJ2-7; 7 bases fit TRBD1. Per germline, CDR1 MGHRA and CDR2 YSYEKL. The CDR3 loop spans 14 amino acids. Trimming took 0 bases from V and 4 from J; bases not matched to a gene: 3. CDR3 residues: CASSQDGTAYEQYF. CDR3 nucleotide sequence: TGCGCCAGCAGCCAAGATGGGACAGCGTACGAGCAGTACTTC.

The sample holds many counts of this clone. The rearrangement links TRBV14 to TRBJ1-3, with 7 nucleotides matching TRBD1. The CDR3 totals 14 residues. Germline CDR1 reads SGHDN; CDR2 reads FVKESK. Trimming took 2 bases from V and 8 from J; bases not matched to a gene: 6. CDR3 DNA: TGTGCCAGCAGCCAATCAGACAGGGCTTACACCATATATTTT. As protein: CASSQSDRAYTIYF.

The chain couples TRBV9 to TRBJ2-3; maybe TRBD1 (6 bases). The germline V and J ends were trimmed by 4 bases and 1 base, with 13 bases remaining between them. This CDR3 has 15 amino acids. Germline CDR1 reads SGDLS; CDR2 reads YYNGEE. The CDR3 loop reads CASSPEGVGTDTQYF. The CDR3 DNA reads TGTGCCAGCAGCCCCGAGGGGGTCGGCACAGATACGCAGTATTTT.